This T cell receptor beta chain was sequenced during a study of PD-1 blockade in classical Hodgkin lymphoma. This CDR3 comprises 11 residues. Germline CDR1 is MNHNY and CDR2 is SVGAGI (reference sequence). V lost 11 bases, J lost 6 bases, and 14 bases lay in between. With no exception, relapse followed autologous stem cell transplantation in all patients, and brentuximab vedotin exposure varied. TCRdb's table, derived via immunoSEQ multiplex PCR, lists solely in-frame clones and lacks some. The profile shows tens of thousands of clones, about 91% of them singletons. The rearrangement uses TRBV6-6 and TRBJ2-7; D assignment may be TRBD1 or TRBD2 (5 bases each). The clonotype comes from a human donor with classical Hodgkin lymphoma. Here the sequenced sample was peripheral blood mononuclear cells (PBMCs), taken before the second cycle of nivolumab. CDR3 coding DNA: TGTGCCGCCCCATCGGGGCGCGAGCAGTACTTC. This translates into CAAPSGREQYF.